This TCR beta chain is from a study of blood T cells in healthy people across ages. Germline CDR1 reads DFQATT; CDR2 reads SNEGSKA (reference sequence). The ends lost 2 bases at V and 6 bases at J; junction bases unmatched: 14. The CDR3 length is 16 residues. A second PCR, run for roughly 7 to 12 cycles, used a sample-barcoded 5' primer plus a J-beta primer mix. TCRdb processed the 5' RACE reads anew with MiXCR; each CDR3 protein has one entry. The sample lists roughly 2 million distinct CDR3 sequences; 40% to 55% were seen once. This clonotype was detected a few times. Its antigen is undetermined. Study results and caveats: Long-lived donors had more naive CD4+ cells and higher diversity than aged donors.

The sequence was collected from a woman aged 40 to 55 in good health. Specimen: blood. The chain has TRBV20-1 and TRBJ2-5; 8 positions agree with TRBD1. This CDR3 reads CSARMGQDMIYKTQYF. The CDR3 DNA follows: TGCAGTGCTAGAATGGGACAGGACATGATCTATAAGACCCAGTACTTC.